These 14 T cell receptor beta chains originate from one sample sequenced in a study of blood T cell repertoires in COVID-19. Clones were read by immunoSEQ multiplex PCR, and TCRdb kept only the in-frame ones, dropping some. Of approximately 98,000 clones in the sample, about 84% were seen once. Sequenced material: peripheral blood. The origin of the receptors is a woman aged 80 or over with acute or convalescent COVID-19.

This chain joins TRBV4-1 and TRBJ1-4; D gene uncertain. The CDR3 has 12 residues. Trimming shortened V by 1 base and J by 10 bases, and 7 bases separated the two germline ends. The germline CDR1 and CDR2 sequences are MGHRA and YSYEKL. The CDR3 nucleotides read TGCGCCAGCAGCCAAGGGTCGGGAAAACTGTTTTTT. Protein product: CASSQGSGKLFF.

A note on this clone: Distinct nucleotide sequences in the sample also encode this CDR3. The V and J genes are TRBV12-3 or TRBV12-4 and TRBJ1-3; D is uncertain. The V end was cut by 3 bases, the J end by 4 bases, with 7 bases between. The CDR3 contains 13 residues. This CDR3 is CASSLGRGNTIYF. The DNA of the CDR3 is TGTGCCAGCAGTTTGGGGAGAGGAAACACCATATATTTT.

In its sample, this clone was seen a few times. The V gene is TRBV5-1, the J gene TRBJ1-4, with TRBD1 matching 8 bases. Germline V gives CDR1 SGHRS, CDR2 YFSETQ. The V gene end was trimmed by 4 bases and the J gene end by 8 bases; junction bases not matched to a gene: 7. CDR3 size: 14 residues. DNA of the CDR3: TGCGCCAGCAGCGAGGACAGGGTAGGGGAAAAACTGTTTTTT. Residues: CASSEDRVGEKLFF.

J is TRBJ1-6 and V is TRBV6-2 or TRBV6-3; D ambiguous. The ends were cut back, 2 bases at V and 0 bases at J, with 14 bases in the middle. The germline gives CDR1 MNHEY, CDR2 SVGEGT. This CDR3 spans 18 amino acids. The CDR3 nucleotides are TGTGCCAGCAGTTACGGTCGATTGGAGAGCTCCTATAATTCACCCCTCCACTTT. Protein product: CASSYGRLESSYNSPLHF.

CDR3 in DNA: TGTGCCAGCAGCCAAAATATTGGCTACACCTTC. Translation: CASSQNIGYTF. The chain recombines TRBV3-1 (or the pseudogene TRBV3-2) with TRBJ1-2, with D hard to call. Per the germline V gene, CDR1 is LGHDT and CDR2 is YNNKEL (reference sequence). Trimming took off 2 bases at V and 7 bases at J, with 5 bases between the two ends. CDR3 length: 11 amino acids.

CDR3 loop: CASSAGKGNQPQHF. The CDR3 DNA reads as TGTGCCAGCAGTGCGGGGAAGGGAAATCAGCCCCAGCATTTT. The V gene is TRBV2, the J gene TRBJ1-5; the D is unclear. Germline CDR1 reads SNHLY; CDR2 reads FYNNEI. This CDR3 region has 14 residues. Trimming shortened V by 4 bases and J by 4 bases, and 11 bases separated the two germline ends.

This chain connects TRBV5-1 to TRBJ2-2; D unresolved. Germline CDR1 and CDR2: SGHRS and YFSETQ. Deletions cut 1 base from V and 0 bases from J, with 7 bases between. This CDR3 spans 15 amino acids. The CDR3 sequence is CASSLTETNTGELFF. The CDR3 DNA sequence: TGCGCCAGCAGCTTGACAGAGACGAACACCGGGGAGCTGTTTTTT.

V usage is TRBV18 and J usage is TRBJ1-4; D possibly corresponds to TRBD1 (6 bases). CDR3 length: 14 residues. V lost 5 bases, J lost 7 bases, and 14 bases lay in between. CDR1 KGHSH and CDR2 LQKENI come from the germline V gene. CDR3 amino acids: CASSSSQGREKLFF. The CDR3, as DNA: TGTGCCAGCTCAAGTTCACAGGGTCGTGAAAAACTGTTTTTT.

This chain uses TRBV7-9 with TRBJ1-2; D gene ambiguous. The germline V and J ends were trimmed by 7 bases and 2 bases, with 14 bases remaining between them. The CDR3 has 14 residues. From germline, CDR1 is SEHNR and CDR2 FQNEAQ (reference sequence). The CDR3 region is CASTLGFGNYGYTF. The CDR3 region has the DNA TGTGCCAGCACCCTCGGGTTTGGAAACTATGGCTACACCTTC.

CDR3: CASSLQGSEKLFF. The CDR3 nucleotides read TGCGCCAGCAGTTTGCAGGGGTCTGAAAAACTGTTTTTT. J is TRBJ1-4 and V is TRBV5-1; perhaps TRBD1 as D (6 bases). The germline V gene has CDR1 SGHRS and CDR2 YFSETQ. The ends were cut back, 5 bases at V and 7 bases at J, with 12 bases in the middle. This CDR3 region has 13 residues.

V and J are TRBV5-5 and TRBJ2-1, with 8 bases lining up with TRBD1. Trimming at V came to 6 bases and at J to 5 bases, leaving 13 bases not matched to a gene. The germline gives CDR1 SGHKS, CDR2 YYEKEE (reference sequence). This CDR3 comprises 16 residues. The CDR3 here is CASNLQGAIGHNEQFF. The CDR3 DNA is TGTGCCAGCAACCTGCAGGGGGCGATTGGGCACAATGAGCAGTTCTTC.

J is TRBJ1-3 and V is TRBV29-1; D is uncertain. V was clipped by 5 bases and J by 0 bases, with 5 bases between them. The CDR3 extends over 12 amino acids. The V gene's germline CDR1 is SQVTM and CDR2 ANQGSEA. CDR3 residues: CSVLASGNTIYF. In DNA form, the CDR3 reads TGCAGCGTTCTGGCCTCTGGAAACACCATATATTTT.

The chain carries TRBV28 and TRBJ1-2; 9 bases fit TRBD1. The V gene end was trimmed by 5 bases and the J gene end by 7 bases; junction bases not matched to a gene: 8. Germline lookup yields CDR1 MDHEN and CDR2 SYDVKM. The CDR3 sequence is 14 residues long. In DNA form, the CDR3 reads TGTGCCAGCAGTCGTGACAGGGGGACTAGTGGCTACACCTTC. Encoded protein: CASSRDRGTSGYTF.

The J gene is TRBJ1-4, the V gene TRBV28, with D unclear. This CDR3 has 14 residues. Per germline, CDR1 MDHEN and CDR2 SYDVKM. V shed 6 bases and J shed 4 bases, with 12 bases lying between them. The CDR3 DNA is TGTGCCAGCAGCTCCTCCCTTAGTAATGAAAAACTGTTTTTT. Encoded protein: CASSSSLSNEKLFF.